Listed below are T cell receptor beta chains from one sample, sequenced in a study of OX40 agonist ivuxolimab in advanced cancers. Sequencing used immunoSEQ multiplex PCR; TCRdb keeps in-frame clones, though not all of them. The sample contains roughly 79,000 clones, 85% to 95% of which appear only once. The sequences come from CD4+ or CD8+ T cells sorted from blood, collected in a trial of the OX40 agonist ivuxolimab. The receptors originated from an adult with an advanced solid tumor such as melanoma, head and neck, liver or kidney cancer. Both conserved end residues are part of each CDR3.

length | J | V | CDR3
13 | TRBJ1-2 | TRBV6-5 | CASSYTTEGGYTF
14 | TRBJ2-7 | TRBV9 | CASSEGLADYEQYF
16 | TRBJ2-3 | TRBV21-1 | CASSNPSGGSTDTQYF
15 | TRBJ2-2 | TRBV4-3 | CASSHIEGSPGELFF
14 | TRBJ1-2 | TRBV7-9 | CASSFGQGGYGYTF
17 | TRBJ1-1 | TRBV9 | CASSEHRGIGSGTEAFF
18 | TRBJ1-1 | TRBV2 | CASSEAPGQGTVNTEAFF
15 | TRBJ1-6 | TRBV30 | CAWCRGRLRGSPLHF
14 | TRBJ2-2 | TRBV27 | CASRTGGSGGELFF
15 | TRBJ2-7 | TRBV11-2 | CASSPPGGGRYEQYF